This T cell receptor beta chain originates from a study of shared clonotypes between healthy human individuals (dated by TCRdb to about 2020). Concerning the study at large: A couple of women and a few men aged 18 to 49 years were included in the cohort. For each donor, three plates each were used for CD4 naive and CD4 memory, two plates were used for CD8 naive, and one plate was used for CD8 memory. Between about 0.8 and 9 billion PBMCs per donor were obtained by leukapheresis. Different laboratories and diverse techniques were used to prepare libraries and sequence TCR repertoires, to increase sequencing depth and limit assay-specific biases. To estimate repertoire size and how much clonotype sharing occurs between individuals, the study deeply sequenced the blood TCR repertoires of roughly 5 healthy adults. Study-level results and caveats: Larger estimated clonotype richness was generally found for naive subsets than for memory subsets. Pairwise subsampling indicated that sequencing depth was expected to affect the degree of clonotype sharing among donors. Sampling was restricted to blood, and TCR repertoires in tissue are likely to differ from TCR repertoires in blood. Higher generation probabilities were observed for clonotypes shared by all four sorted-subset donors than for non-shared clonotypes. The small number of donors limited the genetic and exposure-history diversity represented. Around 5% of naive CD4, more than 3% of naive CD8, 2.3% of memory CD4, and approximately 0.4% of memory CD8 clonotypes were shared across a few donors. Even with the large sequencing depth, rarefaction of the sorted-subset datasets indicated that sequencing was incomplete.

V is trimmed back by 4 bases and J by 2 bases, and the junction contains 2 bases that no gene match accounts for. As encoded in the germline V gene, CDR1 is SNHLY while CDR2 is FYNNEI. Measured from the cysteine to the phenylalanine, the CDR3 is 14 residues long. Of all the DNA, just the CDR3 is kept, 42 bases in frame from base 1. TCR CDR3 regions were amplified from genomic DNA by multiplex PCR using the deep immunoSEQ assay. Extracted genomic DNA from each cell subset was spread evenly across all wells of several immunoSEQ 96-well plates, with each plate serving as a replicate. Each replicate PCR for sorted subsets received around 200 ng genomic DNA, equal to 30,000 or so T cell genomes. Purified libraries were quantified with a Qubit 3.0 fluorometer, sized on a Bioanalyzer 2100, and re-quantified with the KAPA Library Quantification kit. Every immunoSEQ 96-well plate was sequenced on a dedicated single-read 150-cycle Illumina NextSeq 550 flow cell. Per the original workflow: The immunoSEQ output contained only junctional sequences without quality scores, so filtering could not match that applied to full-length reads. Sequences were annotated with PyIR, a Python wrapper for IgBLAST v1.9, and V/J genes and CDR3 were assigned using IMGT germline references. Reads were removed for weak V/J assignments (E-value above 1e-6), missing CDR3, stop codons, out-of-frame junctions, or ambiguous translated residues. V3J clonotypes were defined as sequences sharing the same inferred V gene, J gene, and CDR3 amino acid sequence. The percentage overlap between two repertoires was calculated by dividing the number of shared unique clonotypes by the size of the smaller repertoire. Three approaches were used to assess repertoire richness: RTK rarefaction, the Chao1 estimator, and Recon v2.1 estimates of unobserved clonotypes. For all TCRbeta clonotypes obtained by the gDNA method from several donors, generation probabilities were computed with OLGA. Here the immuneACCESS table is served through TCRdb, limited to in-frame sequences with V and J called. Missing clones are a known gap in these copies; in checked studies unresolved V genes cover under half, and the rest lacks a known reason. That table is the source of V, J and clone size, and D and trimming were worked out from the DNA. Across this sample there are a few hundred thousand clones, with roughly 70% seen only once. About a tenth of the sample lies in the top ten.

For this clone: Its cognate antigen has yet to be identified. The input lacks base qualities; no much larger clone sits a single base away.

Donors were healthy HIV-negative adults with no recently reported acute infections or vaccinations. Only Caucasian adults living in Nashville, Tennessee, USA were represented among the donors. Magnetic negative selection was used to enrich CD4+ T cells, after which naive cells were positively selected on CD45RA and the negative fraction became the memory subset. Blood was obtained by leukapheresis, after which PBMCs were separated by Ficoll-Histopaque density gradient centrifugation and cryopreserved in liquid nitrogen vapor phase. Analytical flow cytometry was used to check the purity and quantity of each magnetically sorted T cell population. Each sorted fraction had its genomic DNA isolated and then quantified by UV absorbance on a Nanodrop 2000c.

Material for sequencing was memory CD4+ T cells sorted from blood. Per the publication, the cell subset or site label means: CD45RA-negative fraction. The clonotype comes from a man younger than 45 in good health. Recombination connected TRBV2 to TRBJ2-1; 7 of the junction bases match TRBD1. The sequenced DNA is TGTGCCAGCAGTGGACAGGGAACCTACAATGAGCAGTTCTTC. This codes for CASSGQGTYNEQFF.